This T cell receptor beta chain was identified during a study of neurological immune-mediated disorders. CDR1 is SGHVS, CDR2 FQNEAQ, per germline. The junction had 4 bases not matched to a gene; V was cut back by 3 bases and J by 4 bases. The CDR3 covers 15 residues. The time point: technical triplicate 1. In this sample, this clonotype turned up many times. TCRdb called the 5' RACE reads again in MiXCR, with one record for every CDR3 protein. The sample records approximately 23,000 distinct CDR3 sequences, 13% being singletons. J is TRBJ1-5 and V is TRBV7-8, with 9 bases that match TRBD1. The sequence was obtained from a female donor with HTLV-1-associated myelopathy (HAM/TSP). Sample: CD4+ T cells from blood. This chain's CDR3 is CASSFGQGINQPQHF. The CDR3 nucleotides are TGTGCCAGCAGCTTCGGACAGGGGATAAATCAGCCCCAGCATTTT.